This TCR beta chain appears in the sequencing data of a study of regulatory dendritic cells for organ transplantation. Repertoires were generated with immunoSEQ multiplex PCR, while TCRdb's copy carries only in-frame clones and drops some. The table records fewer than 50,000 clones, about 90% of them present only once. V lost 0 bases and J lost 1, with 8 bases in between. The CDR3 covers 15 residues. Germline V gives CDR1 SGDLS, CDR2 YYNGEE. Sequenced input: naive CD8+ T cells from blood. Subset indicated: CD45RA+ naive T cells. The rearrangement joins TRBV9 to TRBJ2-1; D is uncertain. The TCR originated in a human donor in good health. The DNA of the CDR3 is TGTGCCAGCAGCGTAGCACGGGCGTCCTACAATGAGCAGTTCTTC. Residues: CASSVARASYNEQFF. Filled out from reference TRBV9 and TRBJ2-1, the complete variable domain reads DSGVTQTPKHLITATGQRVTLRCSPRSGDLSVYWYQQSLDQGLQFLIQYYNGEERAKGNILERFSAQQFPDLHSELNLSSLELGDSALYFCASSVARASYNEQFFGPGTRLTVL.